What follows are 3 T cell receptor beta chains derived from one specimen sequenced in a study of blood T cell repertoires in COVID-19. TCRdb's table, derived via immunoSEQ multiplex PCR, lists solely in-frame clones and lacks some. Of 60,000 to 70,000 clones in the sample, about 82% are singletons; the top ten hold about two fifths. The sample taken for sequencing was peripheral blood. These TCRs come from a human donor in a cohort sampled during active COVID-19.

With regard to this clone: The junction does not match germline at one end; this may be a read error. V and J are TRBV25-1 and TRBJ2-7; D call uncertain. CDR1 is MGHDK and CDR2 is SYGVNS in the germline V gene. The CDR3 is 12 amino acids. CDR3 sequence reads: CASSVSSSEQYF. CDR3 sequence (DNA): TGTGCCAGCAGTGTTTCCTCCTCCGAGCAGTACTTC.

The chain links TRBV23-1 to TRBJ1-1; TRBD1 might be the D (6 bases). TRBV23-1 is an open reading frame, and its role is uncertain. The CDR3 sequence is 14 residues long. Trimming pared 3 bases from V and 5 bases from J, leaving 13 bases between. CDR3 in amino acids: CASSHQGQLTEAFF. The CDR3 bases are TGCGCCAGCAGTCATCAGGGGCAGTTAACTGAAGCTTTCTTT.

This clone was picked up one time. The chain joins TRBV18 to TRBJ2-3; no firm D call. The CDR3 loop spans 13 amino acids. Trimming took 6 bases from V and 1 from J, leaving 8 bases between them. CDR1 and CDR2 from the germline V gene are KGHSH and LQKENI. The chain's CDR3 is CASSRVGTDTQYF. In nucleotides, the CDR3 is TGTGCCAGCTCGCGCGTAGGCACAGATACGCAGTATTTT. Together with reference TRBV18 and TRBJ2-3, the CDR3 gives the full variable domain: NAGVMQNPRHLVRRRGQEARLRCSPMKGHSHVYWYRQLPEEGLKFMVYLQKENIIDESGMPKERFSAEFPKEGPSILRIQQVVRGDSAAYFCASSRVGTDTQYFGPGTRLTVL.